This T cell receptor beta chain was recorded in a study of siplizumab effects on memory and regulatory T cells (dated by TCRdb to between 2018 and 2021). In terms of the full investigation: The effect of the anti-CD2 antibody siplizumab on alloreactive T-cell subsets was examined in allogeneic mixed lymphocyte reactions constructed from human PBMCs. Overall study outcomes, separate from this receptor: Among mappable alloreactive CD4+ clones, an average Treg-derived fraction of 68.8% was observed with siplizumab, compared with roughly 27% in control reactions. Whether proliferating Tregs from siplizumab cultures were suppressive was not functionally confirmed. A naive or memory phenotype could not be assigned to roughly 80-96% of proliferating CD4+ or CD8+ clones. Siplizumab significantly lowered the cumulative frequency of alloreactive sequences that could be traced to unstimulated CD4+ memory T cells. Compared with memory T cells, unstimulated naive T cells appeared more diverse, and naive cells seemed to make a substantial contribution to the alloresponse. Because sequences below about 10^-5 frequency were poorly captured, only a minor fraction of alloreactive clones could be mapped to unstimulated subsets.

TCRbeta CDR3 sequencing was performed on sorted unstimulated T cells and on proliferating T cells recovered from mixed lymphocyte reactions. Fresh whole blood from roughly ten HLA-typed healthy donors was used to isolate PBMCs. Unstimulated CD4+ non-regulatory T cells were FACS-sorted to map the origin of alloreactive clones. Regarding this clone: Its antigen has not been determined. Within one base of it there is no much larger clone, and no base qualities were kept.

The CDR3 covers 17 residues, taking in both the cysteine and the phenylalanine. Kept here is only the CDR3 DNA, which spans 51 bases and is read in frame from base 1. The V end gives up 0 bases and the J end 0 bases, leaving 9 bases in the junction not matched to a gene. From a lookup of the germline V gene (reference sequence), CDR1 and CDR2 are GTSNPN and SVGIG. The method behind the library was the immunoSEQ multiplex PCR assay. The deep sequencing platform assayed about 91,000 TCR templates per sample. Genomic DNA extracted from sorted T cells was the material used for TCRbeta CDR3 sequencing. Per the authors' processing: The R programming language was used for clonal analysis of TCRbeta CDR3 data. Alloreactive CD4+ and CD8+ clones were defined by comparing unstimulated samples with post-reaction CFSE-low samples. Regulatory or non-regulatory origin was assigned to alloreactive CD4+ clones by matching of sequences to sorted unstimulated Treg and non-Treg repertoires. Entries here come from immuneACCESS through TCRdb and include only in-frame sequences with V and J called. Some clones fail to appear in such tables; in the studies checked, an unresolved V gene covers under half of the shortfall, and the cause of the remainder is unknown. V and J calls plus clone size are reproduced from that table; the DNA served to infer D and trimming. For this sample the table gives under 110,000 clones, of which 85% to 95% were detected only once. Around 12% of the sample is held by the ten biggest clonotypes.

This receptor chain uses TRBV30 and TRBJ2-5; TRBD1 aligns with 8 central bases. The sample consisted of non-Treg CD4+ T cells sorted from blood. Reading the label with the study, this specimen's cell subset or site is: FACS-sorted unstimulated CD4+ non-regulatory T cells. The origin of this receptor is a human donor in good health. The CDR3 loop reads CAWSVLETGGHQETQYF. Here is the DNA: TGTGCCTGGAGTGTACTCGAAACAGGGGGGCACCAAGAGACCCAGTACTTC.